This T cell receptor beta chain was recovered during a study of CD8 T cells in ankylosing spondylitis. Study findings and constraints: There was a TCR beta motif, made of roughly eight highly homologous variants, that appeared characteristic of ankylosing spondylitis blood. Disease-linked clones were found to be CD8+ and relatively rare in peripheral blood. Reportedly, disease-linked clones are significantly enriched in ankylosing spondylitis patients' matched synovial fluid.

The CDR3 length is 14 residues. The V segment lost 7 bases and the J segment 0 bases; nucleotides outside the gene matches: 5. Germline V gene lookup returns CDR1 SQVTM and CDR2 ANQGSEA. Comments on this clonotype: Its specificity is unknown.

In making TCR beta libraries, quantitative 5'-RACE with molecular barcodes was used. TCRdb ran MiXCR on the 5' RACE reads and lists one entry per CDR3 protein. The table has over 700,000 distinct CDR3 sequences, about 20% seen once. This sequence was found in a male donor with ankylosing spondylitis. Sequencing was carried out using blood, either unsorted or a sorted T cell fraction (not recorded which). This chain links TRBV29-1 with TRBJ2-2; 7 bases fit TRBD2. The CDR3 DNA reads as TGCAGCGCCCTCGGGGGGTCGAACACCGGGGAGCTGTTTTTT. Amino acids: CSALGGSNTGELFF.